One sample yielded the 28 T cell receptor beta chains listed below, sequenced in a study of shared clonotypes between healthy human individuals. Data came from immunoSEQ multiplex PCR; TCRdb stores just in-frame clones and leaves some out. There are about 2,500,000 clones in the sample; 90% to 95% occur only once, and over 0.12% lies in the top ten. Sequenced material: naive CD4+ T cells sorted from blood. The subset: CD45RA+ positively selected. These receptors all stem from a man aged 18-30 years in good health.

In its sample, this clone was seen once. The CDR3 region is CASSAWRAGGEQFF. The DNA of the CDR3 is TGTGCCAGCAGTGCATGGCGTGCAGGAGGGGAGCAGTTCTTC. The chain has TRBV27 and TRBJ2-1, with TRBD2 as a possible D gene (6 bases). Germline V gene sequence: CDR1 MNHEY, CDR2 SMNVEV (reference sequence). The CDR3 extends over 14 amino acids. Trimming left V 5 bases short and J 10 bases short, with 18 bases between.

The V call is TRBV5-4, the J call TRBJ2-1; D possibly corresponds to TRBD2 (5 bases). The CDR3 contains 16 residues. CDR1 SGHNT and CDR2 YYREEE come from the germline V gene (reference sequence). V shed 0 bases and J shed 1 base, with 11 bases lying between them. CDR3 in amino acids: CASSLGGPVSYNEQFF. The CDR3 DNA is TGTGCCAGCAGCTTGGGAGGGCCCGTTTCCTACAATGAGCAGTTCTTC. Supplemented by reference TRBV5-4 and TRBJ2-1, the full variable domain reads ETGVTQSPTHLIKTRGQQVTLRCSSQSGHNTVSWYQQALGQGPQFIFQYYREEENGRGNFPPRFSGLQFPNYSSELNVNALELDDSALYLCASSLGGPVSYNEQFFGPGTRLTVL.

This clone was seen once. V usage is TRBV20-1 and J usage is TRBJ2-3; D not resolved. Trimming stripped 5 bases from V and 6 bases from J, with 6 bases between. Per the germline V gene, CDR1 is DFQATT and CDR2 is SNEGSKA (reference sequence). The length of the CDR3 is 10 residues. CDR3 loop: CSADLDTQYF. In DNA form, the CDR3 reads TGCAGTGCTGACTTGGATACGCAGTATTTT.

V is TRBV11-2 and J is TRBJ2-7, with 9 bases fitting TRBD2. V lost 2 bases and J lost 3; bases outside the gene matches: 11. The CDR3 runs to 17 residues. Germline V gene data show CDR1 as SGHAT and CDR2 as FQNNGV. The CDR3 reads CASSLSGRPSGIYEQYF. CDR3 DNA: TGTGCCAGCAGCTTAAGTGGTCGGCCTAGCGGGATCTACGAGCAGTACTTC.

Only a few counts were recorded for this clone. The conserved phenylalanine or tryptophan normally closing the CDR3 is absent here, so this likely arose from a read error. It is unclear where the CDR3 begins or ends on the DNA, so no DNA is shown, and the CDR3 is as TCRdb lists it. The V gene is TRBV29-1, the J gene TRBJ1-2. 9 amino acids form the CDR3, both terminal residues included. Germline values: CDR1 SQVTM, CDR2 ANQGSEA. CDR3 sequence: CSVENSHPL.

The V and J genes are TRBV5-6 and TRBJ1-4, with a weak D call TRBD1 (6 bases). V lost 3 bases and J 7 bases, leaving 16 bases between the germline ends. Germline V gene data show CDR1 as SGHDT and CDR2 as YYEEEE. This CDR3 contains 15 residues. CDR3 protein: CASSSYILRGEKLFF. CDR3 nucleotides: TGTGCCAGCAGCTCTTATATCCTCAGGGGTGAAAAACTGTTTTTT.

This chain links TRBV28 with TRBJ1-4, with D perhaps matching TRBD1 (6 bases). The germline gives CDR1 MDHEN, CDR2 SYDVKM. The CDR3 is made up of 13 amino acids. The V and J ends lost 6 bases and 8 bases respectively, with 13 bases between them. This CDR3 reads CASSRPGGEKLFF. As DNA, the CDR3 is TGTGCCAGCAGCCGGCCTGGGGGCGAAAAACTGTTTTTT.

The chain couples TRBV10-3 to TRBJ1-1, with 9 bases identical to TRBD1. This CDR3 is built from 15 residues. Germline lookup yields CDR1 ENHRY and CDR2 SYGVKD. The V segment lost 7 bases and the J segment 1 base; nucleotides outside the gene matches: 7. The CDR3 protein is CAITTTGGTNTEAFF. CDR3 nucleotides: TGTGCCATCACTACGACAGGGGGGACGAACACTGAAGCTTTCTTT.

The chain couples TRBV5-1 to TRBJ2-1; 10 bases match TRBD2. The CDR3 runs 15 residues. Germline V gene lookup returns CDR1 SGHRS and CDR2 YFSETQ. The ends lost 5 bases at V and 5 bases at J; junction bases unmatched: 7. CDR3 protein: CASRDLAGAHNEQFF. CDR3 DNA sequence: TGCGCCAGCAGGGACCTAGCGGGGGCGCACAATGAGCAGTTCTTC.

The genes are TRBV5-1 and TRBJ2-1; 7 positions agree with TRBD2. Germline CDR1 and CDR2: SGHRS and YFSETQ. CDR3 length: 14 amino acids. The CDR3 nucleotides read TGCGCTAATTACCGGGGGGACCTCTACAATGAGCAGTTCTTC. It specifies CANYRGDLYNEQFF.

V gene TRBV19 combines with J gene TRBJ1-2; unclear D gene. V was clipped by 3 bases and J by 3 bases, with 11 bases between them. This CDR3 is 14 amino acids long. Germline V gene lookup returns CDR1 LNHDA and CDR2 SQIVND (reference sequence). CDR3 bases: TGTGCCAGTAGTATTATTGAGGGAGACTATGGCTACACCTTC. This codes for CASSIIEGDYGYTF. The full variable domain, with the rest looked up from reference TRBV19 and TRBJ1-2, is DGGITQSPKYLFRKEGQNVTLSCEQNLNHDAMYWYRQDPGQGLRLIYYSQIVNDFQKGDIAEGYSVSREKKESFPLTVTSAQKNPTAFYLCASSIIEGDYGYTFGSGTRLTVV.

This clone came up once. This sequence joins TRBV4-1 and TRBJ1-1, with a weak D call TRBD1 (5 bases). This CDR3 is 13 amino acids long. Germline assignment: CDR1 MGHRA and CDR2 YSYEKL. V was cut by 4 bases and J by 0 bases, with 6 bases left in between. As DNA, the CDR3 is TGCGCCAGCAGCCCGGGACTGAACACTGAAGCTTTCTTT. It codes for CASSPGLNTEAFF.

The rearrangement links TRBV4-3 to TRBJ1-2, with D hard to call. Germline lookup yields CDR1 LGHNA and CDR2 YSLEER. Deletions cut 0 bases from V and 5 bases from J, with 4 bases between. The CDR3 runs 12 residues. CDR3 DNA: TGCGCCAGCAGCCAAGACACTTATGGCTACACCTTC. This sequence encodes CASSQDTYGYTF.

This sequence joins TRBV7-2 and TRBJ1-5; tentatively, D is TRBD1 (5 bases). Between the trimmed V and J ends, which lost 5 bases and 5 bases, there was a span of 10 bases. The length of the CDR3 is 13 residues. Per the germline V gene, CDR1 is SGHTA and CDR2 is FQGNSA. The CDR3 DNA is TGTGCCAGCAGCGAGGACATCTATCAGCCCCAGCATTTT. Translation gives CASSEDIYQPQHF.

This clone was detected once. The chain is built from TRBV5-6 and TRBJ1-5; D is unclear. Germline CDR1 is SGHDT and CDR2 is YYEEEE. V was clipped by 1 base and J by 3 bases, with 14 bases between them. CDR3 length: 16 amino acids. CDR3 in DNA: TGTGCCAGCAGCTTGAGCCGCCGTGGGTACAATCAGCCCCAGCATTTT. Its protein is CASSLSRRGYNQPQHF.

The chain uses TRBV5-1 and TRBJ2-2; TRBD2 aligns across 12 bases. V shed 0 bases, J shed 4 bases, and the junction held 13 bases outside the gene matches. The CDR3 has 20 residues. Germline-derived CDR1 and CDR2 are SGHRS and YFSETQ. The DNA of the CDR3 is TGCGCCAGCAGCTTGGAGGGTGCTAGCGGGAGGGCCAAGGTCACCGGGGAGCTGTTTTTT. Its translation: CASSLEGASGRAKVTGELFF.

In the case of this clone: Different DNA sequences within this sample yield the same CDR3. V is TRBV5-1 and J is TRBJ2-7; 14 bases line up with TRBD2. CDR1 is SGHRS, CDR2 YFSETQ, per germline. The CDR3 spans 15 residues. V shed 3 bases, J shed 3 bases, and the junction held 2 bases outside the gene matches. CDR3 coding DNA: TGCGCCAGCAGCTACGGGACTAGCGGGAGCTACGAGCAGTACTTC. Amino acid sequence: CASSYGTSGSYEQYF.

This rearrangement joins TRBV5-1 to TRBJ2-7, with TRBD2 as a possible D gene (5 bases). The CDR3 runs to 16 residues. V lost 0 bases, J lost 1 base, and 14 bases lay in between. CDR1 SGHRS and CDR2 YFSETQ come from the germline V gene. CDR3 sequence: CASSLGSTRASYEQYF. DNA for the CDR3: TGCGCCAGCAGCTTGGGGTCGACGCGGGCTTCCTACGAGCAGTACTTC.

The gene calls are TRBV5-1 and TRBJ2-5; D is ambiguous. Germline lookup yields CDR1 SGHRS and CDR2 YFSETQ. CDR3 length: 13 amino acids. Trimming took off 6 bases at V and 1 base at J, with 10 bases between the two ends. The CDR3 loop is CASTTTLQETQYF. Here the CDR3 DNA reads TGCGCCAGCACCACTACTCTCCAAGAGACCCAGTACTTC.

This chain connects TRBV14 to TRBJ2-7; 9 bases are a match to TRBD1. V dropped 5 bases and J dropped 4; count of bases not matched to a gene: 12. Germline CDR1 is SGHDN and CDR2 is FVKESK. The CDR3 is 16 residues long. This CDR3 reads CASSTGTGKGAYEQYF. For the CDR3, the DNA is TGTGCCAGCAGCACCGGGACAGGGAAAGGGGCTTACGAGCAGTACTTC.

The chain is built from TRBV16 and TRBJ1-2; unclear D gene. The V end was cut by 2 bases, the J end by 6 bases, with 13 bases between. CDR3 length: 14 residues. Germline V gene data show CDR1 as KGHSY and CDR2 as FQNENV. CDR3 residues: CASSQAQTGHGYTF. The CDR3 bases are TGTGCCAGCAGCCAAGCCCAGACCGGGCATGGCTACACCTTC.

V is TRBV18 and J is TRBJ1-6, with D hard to call. The CDR3 has 18 amino acids. Germline V CDR1 and CDR2: KGHSH, LQKENI. V was pared by 3 bases and J by 6 bases, with 21 bases between. CDR3 DNA sequence: TGTGCCAGCTCACCCAACTTCGGAGGGAAAGGAGTTAATTCACCCCTCCACTTT. Amino acids: CASSPNFGGKGVNSPLHF.

The rearrangement uses TRBV15 and TRBJ2-2; possibly TRBD1 for D (6 bases). The ends were cut back, 0 bases at V and 4 bases at J, with 9 bases in the middle. This CDR3 region has 15 residues. CDR1 and CDR2 (germline): LNHNV, YYDKDF (reference sequence). CDR3 nucleotides: TGTGCCACCAGCAGAGATGCAGGGGCCACCGGGGAGCTGTTTTTT. It specifies CATSRDAGATGELFF.

V gene TRBV29-1 combines with J gene TRBJ2-1; D could derive from TRBD1 or TRBD2 (6 bases each). Trimming stripped 0 bases from V and 8 bases from J, with 17 bases between. CDR3 length equals 15 residues. Germline CDR1 reads SQVTM; CDR2 reads ANQGSEA. The CDR3 DNA reads as TGCAGCGTTGAAGATAGCGGCCAGGGGATTGATGAGCAGTTCTTC. It translates to CSVEDSGQGIDEQFF.

This chain links TRBV27 with TRBJ1-1; unclear D gene. The CDR3 runs 13 residues. Germline V lookup: CDR1 MNHEY, CDR2 SMNVEV (reference sequence). The germline V and J ends were trimmed by 4 bases and 1 base, with 7 bases remaining between them. DNA of the CDR3: TGTGCCAGCAGTTCCCCGACGAACACTGAAGCTTTCTTT. As protein: CASSSPTNTEAFF.

The V gene is TRBV4-3, the J gene TRBJ2-3; a possible D gene is TRBD1 (6 bases). Germline loops: CDR1 LGHNA, CDR2 YSLEER. The V end was cut by 0 bases, the J end by 5 bases, with 18 bases between. This CDR3 comprises 17 residues. The chain's CDR3 is CASSQDPHPTGRDTQYF. The CDR3 bases are TGCGCCAGCAGCCAAGATCCCCATCCCACAGGGAGAGATACGCAGTATTTT.

V gene TRBV5-6 combines with J gene TRBJ1-2; D unclear. Germline V lookup: CDR1 SGHDT, CDR2 YYEEEE. The CDR3 runs to 16 residues. The V gene lost 4 bases and the J gene lost 7 bases, with 23 bases spanning the gap. This CDR3 is CASSATGMGRPGGYTF. The DNA of the CDR3 is TGTGCCAGCAGCGCCACGGGGATGGGTAGACCAGGTGGCTACACCTTC.

The genes are TRBV7-2 and TRBJ2-7, with D uncertain. The CDR3 has 15 amino acids. Trimming took off 5 bases at V and 0 bases at J, with 14 bases between the two ends. The germline V gene encodes CDR1 SGHTA and CDR2 FQGNSA. The CDR3 coding sequence is TGTGCCAGCAGCCCCGACTTGGGCTCCTCCTACGAGCAGTACTTC. It is translated as CASSPDLGSSYEQYF.